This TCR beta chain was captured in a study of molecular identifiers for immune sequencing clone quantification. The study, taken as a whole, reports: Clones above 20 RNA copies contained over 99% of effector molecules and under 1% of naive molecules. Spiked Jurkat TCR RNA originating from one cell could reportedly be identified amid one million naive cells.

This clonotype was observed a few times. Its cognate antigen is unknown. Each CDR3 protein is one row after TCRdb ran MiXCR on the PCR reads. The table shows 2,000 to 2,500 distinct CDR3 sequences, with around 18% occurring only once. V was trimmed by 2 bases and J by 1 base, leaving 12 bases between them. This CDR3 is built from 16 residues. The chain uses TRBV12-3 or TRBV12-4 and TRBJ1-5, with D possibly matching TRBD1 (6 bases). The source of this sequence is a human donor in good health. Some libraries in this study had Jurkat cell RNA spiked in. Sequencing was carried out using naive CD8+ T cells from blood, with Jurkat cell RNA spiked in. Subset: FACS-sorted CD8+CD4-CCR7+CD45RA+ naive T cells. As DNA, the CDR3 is TGTGCCAGCAGTTTAACCCCCAGGGGCAGCAATCAGCCCCAGCATTTT. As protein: CASSLTPRGSNQPQHF.